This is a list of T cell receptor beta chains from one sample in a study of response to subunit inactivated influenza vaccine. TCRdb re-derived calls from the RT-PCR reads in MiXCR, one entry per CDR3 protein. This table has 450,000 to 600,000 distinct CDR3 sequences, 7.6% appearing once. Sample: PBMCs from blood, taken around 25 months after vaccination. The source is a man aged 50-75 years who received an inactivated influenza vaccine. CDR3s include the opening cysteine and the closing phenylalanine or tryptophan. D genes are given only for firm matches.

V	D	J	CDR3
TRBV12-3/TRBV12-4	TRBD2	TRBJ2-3	CASSPRLAPSTDTQYF
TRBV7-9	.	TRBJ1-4	CASSLDTGLSEKLFF
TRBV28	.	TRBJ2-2	CASSFVGGEAGELFF
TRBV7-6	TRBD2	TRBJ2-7	CASSLASSGPSYEQYF
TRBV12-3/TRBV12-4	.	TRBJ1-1	CASRGEGLEAFF
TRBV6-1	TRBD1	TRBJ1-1	CASSRVGGQNTEAFF
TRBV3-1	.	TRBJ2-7	CASSQGQTIKNEQYF
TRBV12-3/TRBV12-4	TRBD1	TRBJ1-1	CASSLGQRNTEAFF
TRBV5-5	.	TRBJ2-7	CASSLDRYLYEQYF
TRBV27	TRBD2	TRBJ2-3	CASRPTSVGTQYF
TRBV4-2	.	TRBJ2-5	CASSQELAQETQYF
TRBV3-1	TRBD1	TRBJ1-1	CASSYGQGTTEAFF
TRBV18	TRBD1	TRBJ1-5	CASSPDRALNQPQHF
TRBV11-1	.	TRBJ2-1	CASSLALNPGYNEQFF
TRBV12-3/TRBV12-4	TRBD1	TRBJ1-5	CASRLGQDNQPQHF
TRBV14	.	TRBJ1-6	CASSQPSTGGRPNSPLHF
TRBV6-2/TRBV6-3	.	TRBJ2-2	CASSSLRGALARELFF
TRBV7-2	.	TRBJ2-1	CASSPGRDYNEQFF
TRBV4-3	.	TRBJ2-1	CASSQVAPSSSYNEQFF